This TCR beta chain emerged from a study of cytomegalovirus exposure and HLA in healthy donors (dated by TCRdb to between 2016 and 2019). Describing the broader study: An earlier analysis of under 600 of the donors reported more than 250 Gb of sequence data and 120 million or so unique TCR beta sequences from about 180 million T cells. All discovery cohort repertoires had been generated using a single sequencing platform. A later analysis re-analyzed previously published TCR beta repertoires from about 730 donors and added high-resolution HLA genotyping to study TCR occurrence patterns. Because of strong linkage in the cohort, roughly five DR-DQ haplotypes were treated as single units for association and clustering. Donor age, sex, ethnicity and CMV serostatus were collected together with the repertoire data. A later genetic analysis used genome-wide SNP genotypes for 398 of the 666 donors, treating that subset as a discovery cohort. The number of typed donors differed by locus: about 629-640 for A, B, C, DRB1 and DQB1; approximately 530 for DQA1; approximately 600 for DPA1; and about 450 for DPB1. Approximately 330 gigabases of sequencing data and around 80 million unique TCR sequences made up an early release that covered several hundred HLA-typed donors. To predict cytomegalovirus infection status, the study brought together high-throughput TCR immunosequencing, statistical association of individual TCRs with disease status, and machine learning. A separate validation cohort of approximately 120 different subjects was used in addition to the 666-subject first cohort. Class I and class II HLA loci were covered by the typing at four-digit resolution. Of the approximately 370 genotyped donors, approximately 81% were placed in the genetic ancestry cluster associated with self-reported Caucasian donors. The T cell repertoires of some 670 subjects were profiled by immunosequencing and related to cytomegalovirus serostatus. The aim of the study was to test whether cataloging public T cell receptors could identify signatures of past pathogen exposure. In an earlier analysis of a few hundred of the donors, high-throughput TCR beta sequencing was used to judge whether each TCR beta V gene segment behaved as functional or pseudogenic. On average, roughly 250,000 unique TCR beta nucleotide sequences were sequenced per donor among fewer than 500 genotyped donors of the cohort, with roughly 19% of those sequences being non-productive. Rather than using new phenotypic data, the later analysis identified candidate immune exposures from TCR beta sequences and from how often those sequences occurred across donors.

Preparation of the library involved the immunoSEQ multiplex PCR assay. For the multiplex PCR, a mixture combining 60 forward primers for TCR Vbeta segments and 13 reverse primers for TCR Jbeta segments was used. The CDR3 region of rearranged TCR beta genes was amplified from genomic DNA with a multiplex PCR assay. The amplified TCR beta libraries were sequenced on the Illumina HiSeq System as 87-base-pair reads. The authors' pipeline ran thus. A later analysis counted approximately 74 million unique TCR beta chains across the 666 repertoires, and 10 million to 11 million of these chains were shared by at least two donors. Raw reads were error-corrected and collapsed into unique sequences with a nearest-neighbor algorithm that merged closely related sequences to remove PCR and sequencing errors. V, D and J gene segments were assigned by aligning CDR3 sequences to IMGT reference sequences. For a sequence to be retained, a match of at least six nucleotides to both a V gene segment and a J gene segment was required. A rearrangement counted as productive if the CDR3 had no stop codons and remained in frame with V and J, and every other rearrangement counted as non-productive. Following IMGT convention, CDR3 was defined as the stretch from the second conserved V-encoded cysteine up to the conserved J-encoded phenylalanine. The earlier analysis of 587 of the donors excluded any sequence lacking an unambiguous match to a single V gene segment. In an earlier analysis of several hundred of the donors, V segments were called functional above 56.7% productive rearrangements and were called segregating when the between-donor standard deviation exceeded 5%. A statistical classification framework was built to diagnose cytomegalovirus status from the catalog of TCR beta chain sequences. In a later analysis, V and J genes were assigned by comparing TCR nucleotide sequences against IMGT/GENE-DB human TR gene sequences. Using the TCRdist pipeline, a later analysis assigned CDR3 sequences along with most-parsimonious VDJ recombination scenarios. In a later analysis, each TCR beta chain was defined by its CDR3 amino acid sequence together with its V-gene family, and reads lacking a unique V-gene family were excluded. A later analysis removed 592 highly shared, low-generation-probability nucleotide sequences to deal with suspected cross-contamination and a sequencing artifact. In a later analysis, a clonal expansion index for each public chain was calculated from normalized within-repertoire ranks of inferred template counts. A later analysis computed generation probabilities with a VDJ recombination model fitted to out-of-frame rearrangements, and checked the results against IGoR. A later analysis scored TCR-TCR, TCR-HLA and TCR-CMV co-occurrence with hypergeometric tests, applying a repertoire-size bias correction to TCR pairs. False discovery rates were estimated in a later analysis by permuting HLA or CMV assignments 20 times. In a later analysis, co-occurring TCRs were grouped using DBSCAN, with TCRdist sequence similarity added in when clustering inside HLA-allele-positive subsets. Repertoires with fewer than 30,000 or more than 120,000 public chains were left out of co-occurrence clustering, as were a handful of repertoires with anomalous nucleotide sharing. Not all clones reach the TCRdb copy of this immuneACCESS table, which keeps in-frame sequences only. Checked studies attribute under half of the gap to unresolved V genes and leave the rest unexplained. For V, J and clone size, that table is used; D and trimming come from the DNA. For this sample there are around 68,000 clones; 65% to 70% appear just once. Roughly 9.8% of the sample is taken by the ten largest.

The cohort was made up of several hundred healthy bone marrow donors. All cohort members were sampled while nominally healthy, although unrecorded immune exposures were likely present. The donor was CMV seronegative and was included in the group of a few hundred seronegative cohort members. Each donor provided a peripheral blood sample, and peripheral blood mononuclear cells were used for TCR beta sequencing. The Qiagen DNeasy Blood Extraction Kit was used to extract genomic DNA from the blood cell samples. Broad study findings and their caveats: An association between a missense DCLRE1C variant and V-gene and J-gene trimming of TCR beta chains was found in a later genetic analysis and replicated in an independent cohort. Correlated functional status among segregating V segments might reflect linkage disequilibrium, but an unknown experimental factor could not be ruled out. The 87-base-pair reads could not distinguish some IMGT-functional V segments, including TRBV6-2 and TRBV6-3, so those segments were excluded. The authors suggested that the approach could potentially be generalized to other disease states and immunological phenotypes. The classifier was reported to diagnose cytomegalovirus status with high specificity and sensitivity in both the original and validation cohorts. Assigning TCR associations to individual alleles was difficult when HLA alleles, especially DR and DQ, strongly co-occurred. A further reported finding was that TCR beta sequences accurately predicted the HLA-A and HLA-B alleles for most subjects in the first cohort. In an earlier analysis of fewer than 700 of the donors, most TCR beta V segments appeared in productive rearrangements about 90% or about 30% of the time, broadly matching IMGT annotations. A later analysis reported that several top co-occurrence clusters appeared linked to parvovirus B19, influenza, CMV and Epstein-Barr virus. The study listed 150 to 200 TCR beta chains as associated with cytomegalovirus. At a false discovery rate of 0.05, a later analysis linked 16,000 or so TCR beta sequences to specific HLA alleles. In vitro tests confirmed that a few of the cytomegalovirus-associated TCR beta chains recognize cytomegalovirus antigens. Roughly uniform sequencing depth across donors was assumed in presence/absence analyses, although this assumption may not hold. A later analysis found that TCR association rates varied across HLA loci, with DRB1 alleles showing the most associated TCRs and HLA-C alleles the fewest. Because counts were too low, about 18 rarely observed V segments, including chromosome 9 orphons, were left out of the earlier analysis of some 600 of the donors. In this cohort, only TCR beta chains were sequenced, and detectable features were limited by the absence of alpha or paired-chain data. Most TCR sequences were observed very rarely across donors, whereas some public TCRs were present in many individuals. Most CMV-associated TCR beta chains appeared to be HLA-restricted in a later analysis, and the HLA associations seemed to be driven largely by CMV exposure. Compared with the roughly 710-donor mean, donors in an Asian-associated ancestry cluster had fewer N-insertions in productive TCRs, according to a later genetic analysis. HLA typing was unavailable for some donors at each locus, so association tests used only the typed subset. For the cohort, immune exposure information was limited to CMV serostatus. Compared with equally common non-associated chains, HLA-associated TCR beta chains in a later analysis were more clonally expanded and had lower generation probabilities. A group of highly shared sequence variants was considered likely to be a technical artifact of the sequencing pipeline.

V and J are trimmed by 10 bases and 5 bases, and the gene matches miss 9 bases of the junction. Looking up the germline V gene yields CDR1 SGHRS and CDR2 YFSETQ. Measured from the cysteine to the phenylalanine, the CDR3 is 14 residues long. Only the CDR3 portion is preserved as DNA: 42 bases, with reading frame beginning at the first base. In regard to this clone: The antigen it recognizes is unknown. No much larger clone exists at a distance of one base, and base qualities are not known.

In this chain, TRBV5-1 is recombined with TRBJ1-4; 9 of the junction bases match TRBD1. This clonotype was obtained from a woman under 40 in good health and CMV-seronegative. The sequenced sample was PBMCs. The bases read TGCGCCTCAAACTCCGGGACAGGGAATGAAAAACTGTTTTTT. Translation gives CASNSGTGNEKLFF.